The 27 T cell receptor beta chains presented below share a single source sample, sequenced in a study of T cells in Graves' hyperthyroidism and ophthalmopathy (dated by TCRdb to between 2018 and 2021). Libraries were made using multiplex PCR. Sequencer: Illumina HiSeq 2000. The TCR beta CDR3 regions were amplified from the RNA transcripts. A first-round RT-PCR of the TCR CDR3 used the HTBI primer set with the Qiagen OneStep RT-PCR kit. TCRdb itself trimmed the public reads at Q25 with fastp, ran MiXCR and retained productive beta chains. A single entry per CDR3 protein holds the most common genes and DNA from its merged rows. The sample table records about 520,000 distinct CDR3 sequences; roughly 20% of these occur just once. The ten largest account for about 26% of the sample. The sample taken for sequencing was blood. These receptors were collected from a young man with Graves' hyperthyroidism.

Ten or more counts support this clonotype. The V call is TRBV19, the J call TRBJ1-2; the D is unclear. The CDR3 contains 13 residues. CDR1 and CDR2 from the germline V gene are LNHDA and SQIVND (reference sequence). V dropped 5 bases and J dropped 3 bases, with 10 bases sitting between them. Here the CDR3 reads CASSWGEDYGYTF. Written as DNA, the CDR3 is TGTGCCAGTAGTTGGGGAGAGGACTATGGCTACACCTTC.

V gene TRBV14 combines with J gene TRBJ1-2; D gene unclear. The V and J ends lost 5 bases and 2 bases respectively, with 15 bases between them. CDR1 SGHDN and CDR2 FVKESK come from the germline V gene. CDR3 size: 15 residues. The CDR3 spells CASSATRKGNYGYTF. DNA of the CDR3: TGTGCCAGCAGCGCCACCCGGAAAGGGAACTATGGCTACACCTTC.

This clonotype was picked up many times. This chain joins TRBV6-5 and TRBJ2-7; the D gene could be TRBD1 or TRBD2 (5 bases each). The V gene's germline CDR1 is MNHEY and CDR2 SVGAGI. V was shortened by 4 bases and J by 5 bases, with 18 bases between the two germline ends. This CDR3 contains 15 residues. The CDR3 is CASSLPFRARDEQYF. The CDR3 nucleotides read TGTGCCAGCAGTTTGCCCTTCAGGGCGAGGGACGAGCAGTACTTC.

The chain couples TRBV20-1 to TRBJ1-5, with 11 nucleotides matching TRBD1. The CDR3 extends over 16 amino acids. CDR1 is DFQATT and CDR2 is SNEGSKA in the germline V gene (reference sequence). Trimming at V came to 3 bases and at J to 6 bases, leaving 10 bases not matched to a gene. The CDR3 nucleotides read TGCAGTGCTAGCGGGACAGGGGGTATAATTAGTCAGCCCCAGCATTTT. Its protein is CSASGTGGIISQPQHF.

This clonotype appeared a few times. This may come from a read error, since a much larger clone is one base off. CDR3 amino acids: CASSTPVFYEQHF. In nucleotides, the CDR3 is TGTGCCAGCAGCACCCCAGTATTCTACGAGCAGCACTTC. This chain joins TRBV11-2 and TRBJ2-7; no definite D call. The CDR3 is made up of 13 amino acids. Germline CDR1 and CDR2: SGHAT and FQNNGV. Full variable domain (missing parts from reference TRBV11-2 and TRBJ2-7): EAGVAQSPRYKIIEKRQSVAFWCNPISGHATLYWYQQILGQGPKLLIQFQNNGVVDDSQLPKDRFSAERLKGVDSTLKIQPAKLEDSAVYLCASSTPVFYEQHFGPGTRLTVT.

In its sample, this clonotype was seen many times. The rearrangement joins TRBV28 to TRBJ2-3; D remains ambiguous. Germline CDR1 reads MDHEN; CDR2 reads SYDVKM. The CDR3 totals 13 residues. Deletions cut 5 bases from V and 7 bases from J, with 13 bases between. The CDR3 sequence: CASSPLEVHTQYF. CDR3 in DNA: TGTGCCAGCAGTCCCCTTGAAGTGCATACGCAGTATTTT.

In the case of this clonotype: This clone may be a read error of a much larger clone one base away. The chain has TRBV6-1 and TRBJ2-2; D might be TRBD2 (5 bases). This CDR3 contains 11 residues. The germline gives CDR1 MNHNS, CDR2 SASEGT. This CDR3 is CATLGTGELCF. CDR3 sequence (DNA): TGTGCCACACTTGGAACCGGGGAGCTGTGTTTT.

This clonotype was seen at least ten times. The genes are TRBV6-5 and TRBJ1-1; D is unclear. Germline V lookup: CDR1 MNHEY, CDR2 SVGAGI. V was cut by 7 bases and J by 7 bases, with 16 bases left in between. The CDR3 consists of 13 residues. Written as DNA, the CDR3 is TGTGCCAGCATTTCCTGGGCGGACCGTGAAGCTTTCTTT. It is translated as CASISWADREAFF.

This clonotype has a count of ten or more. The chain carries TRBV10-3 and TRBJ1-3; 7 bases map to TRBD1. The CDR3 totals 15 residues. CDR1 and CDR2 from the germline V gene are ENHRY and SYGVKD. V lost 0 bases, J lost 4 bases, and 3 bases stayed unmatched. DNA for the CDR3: TGTGCCATCAGTGAGTCGACAGGGTCAGGAAACACCATATATTTT. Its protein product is CAISESTGSGNTIYF.

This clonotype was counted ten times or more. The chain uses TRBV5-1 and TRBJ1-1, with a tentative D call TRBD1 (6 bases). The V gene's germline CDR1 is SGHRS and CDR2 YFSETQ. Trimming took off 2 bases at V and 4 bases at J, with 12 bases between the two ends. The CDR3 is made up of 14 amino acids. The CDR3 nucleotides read TGCGCCAGCAGCTTTTCGCCAGGGGCCACTGAAGCTTTCTTT. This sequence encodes CASSFSPGATEAFF.

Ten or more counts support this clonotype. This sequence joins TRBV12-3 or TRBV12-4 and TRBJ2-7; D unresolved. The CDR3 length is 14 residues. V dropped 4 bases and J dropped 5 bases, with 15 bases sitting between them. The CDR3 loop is CASSSTSGANEQYF. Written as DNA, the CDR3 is TGTGCCAGCAGTTCAACTTCAGGCGCCAACGAGCAGTACTTC.

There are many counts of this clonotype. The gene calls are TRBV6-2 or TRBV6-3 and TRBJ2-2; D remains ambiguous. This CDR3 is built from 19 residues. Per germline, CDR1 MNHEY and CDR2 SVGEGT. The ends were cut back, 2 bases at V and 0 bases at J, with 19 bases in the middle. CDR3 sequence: CASSYERKAGYANTGELFF. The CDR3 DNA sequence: TGTGCCAGCAGTTACGAGAGGAAGGCCGGGTACGCGAACACCGGGGAGCTGTTTTTT.

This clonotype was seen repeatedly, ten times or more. In nucleotides, the CDR3 is TGTGCCAGCAGGCCAGGGAGTCAGCCCCAGCATTTT. Its protein is CASRPGSQPQHF. The chain couples TRBV2 to TRBJ1-5, with a possible D match to TRBD1 (5 bases). This CDR3 comprises 12 residues. In germline, CDR1 is SNHLY, CDR2 FYNNEI. Trimming shortened V by 6 bases and J by 6 bases, and 9 bases separated the two germline ends.

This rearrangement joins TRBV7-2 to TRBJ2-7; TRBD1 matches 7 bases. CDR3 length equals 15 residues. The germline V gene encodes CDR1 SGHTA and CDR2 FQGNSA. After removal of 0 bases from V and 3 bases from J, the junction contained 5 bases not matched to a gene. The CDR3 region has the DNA TGTGCCAGCAGCTTAGCCCCGGGGACAGACTACGAGCAGTACTTC. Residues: CASSLAPGTDYEQYF.

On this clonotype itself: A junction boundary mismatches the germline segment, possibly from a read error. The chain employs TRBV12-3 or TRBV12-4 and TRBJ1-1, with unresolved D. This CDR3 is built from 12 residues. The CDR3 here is CASSVGYTDAFF. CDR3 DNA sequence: TGTGCCAGCAGTGTCGGTTACACTGATGCTTTCTTT.

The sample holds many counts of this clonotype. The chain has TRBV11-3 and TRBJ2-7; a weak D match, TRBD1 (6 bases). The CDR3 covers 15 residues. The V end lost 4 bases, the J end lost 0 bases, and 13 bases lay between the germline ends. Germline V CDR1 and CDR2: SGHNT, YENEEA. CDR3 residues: CASSWDTTSSYEQYF. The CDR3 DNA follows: TGTGCCAGCAGCTGGGACACAACGAGCTCCTACGAGCAGTACTTC.

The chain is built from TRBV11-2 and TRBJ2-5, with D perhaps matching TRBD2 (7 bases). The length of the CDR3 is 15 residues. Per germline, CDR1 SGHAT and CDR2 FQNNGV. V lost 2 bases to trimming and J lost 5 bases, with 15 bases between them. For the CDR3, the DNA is TGTGCCAGCAGCTTAATTGGGGGGGCAGGGGAGACCCAGTACTTC. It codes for CASSLIGGAGETQYF.

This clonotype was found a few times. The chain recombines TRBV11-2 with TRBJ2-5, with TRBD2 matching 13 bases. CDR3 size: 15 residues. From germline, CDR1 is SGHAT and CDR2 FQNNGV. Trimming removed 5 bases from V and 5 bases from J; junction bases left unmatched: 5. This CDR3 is CASSLGTSGVETQYF. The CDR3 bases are TGTGCCAGCAGCCTCGGGACTAGCGGGGTTGAGACCCAGTACTTC. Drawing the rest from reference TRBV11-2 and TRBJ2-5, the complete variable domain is EAGVAQSPRYKIIEKRQSVAFWCNPISGHATLYWYQQILGQGPKLLIQFQNNGVVDDSQLPKDRFSAERLKGVDSTLKIQPAKLEDSAVYLCASSLGTSGVETQYFGPGTRLLVL.

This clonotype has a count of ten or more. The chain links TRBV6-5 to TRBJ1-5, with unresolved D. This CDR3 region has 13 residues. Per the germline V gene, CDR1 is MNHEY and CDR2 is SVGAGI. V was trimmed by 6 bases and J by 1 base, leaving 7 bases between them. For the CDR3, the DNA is TGTGCCAGCAGACTGGCCAGCAATCAGCCCCAGCATTTT. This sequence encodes CASRLASNQPQHF.

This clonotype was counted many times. The CDR3 is CAWSPDRSGTQYF. In DNA form, the CDR3 reads TGTGCCTGGAGTCCTGACAGGTCCGGGACGCAGTACTTC. The V and J genes are TRBV30 and TRBJ2-7; perhaps TRBD1 as D (6 bases). CDR1 and CDR2 from the germline V gene are GTSNPN and SVGIG (reference sequence). With 2 bases removed from V and 9 bases from J, the gap between germline ends came to 17 bases. This CDR3 region has 13 residues. Drawing the rest from reference TRBV30 and TRBJ2-7, the complete variable domain is SQTIHQWPATLVQPVGSPLSLECTVEGTSNPNLYWYRQAAGRGLQLLFYSVGIGQISSEVPQNLSASRPQDRQFILSSKKLLLSDSGFYLCAWSPDRSGTQYFGPGTRLTVT.

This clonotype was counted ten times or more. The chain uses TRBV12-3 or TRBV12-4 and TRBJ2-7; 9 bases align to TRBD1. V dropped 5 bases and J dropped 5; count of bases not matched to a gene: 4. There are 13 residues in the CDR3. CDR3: CASSGTGKDEQYF. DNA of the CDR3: TGTGCCAGCAGTGGGACAGGGAAAGACGAGCAGTACTTC.

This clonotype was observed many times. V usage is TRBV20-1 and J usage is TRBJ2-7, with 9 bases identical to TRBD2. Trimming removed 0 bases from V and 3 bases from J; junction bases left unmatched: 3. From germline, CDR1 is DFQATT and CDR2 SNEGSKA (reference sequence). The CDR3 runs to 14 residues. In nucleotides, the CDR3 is TGCAGTGCTAGAGATCTAGCGGGGTTCTACGAGCAGTACTTC. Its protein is CSARDLAGFYEQYF.

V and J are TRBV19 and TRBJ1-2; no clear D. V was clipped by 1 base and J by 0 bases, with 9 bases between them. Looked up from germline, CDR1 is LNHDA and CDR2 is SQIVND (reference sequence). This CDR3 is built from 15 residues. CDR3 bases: TGTGCCAGTAGTATAGTGCAGCCAGCTAACTATGGCTACACCTTC. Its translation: CASSIVQPANYGYTF.

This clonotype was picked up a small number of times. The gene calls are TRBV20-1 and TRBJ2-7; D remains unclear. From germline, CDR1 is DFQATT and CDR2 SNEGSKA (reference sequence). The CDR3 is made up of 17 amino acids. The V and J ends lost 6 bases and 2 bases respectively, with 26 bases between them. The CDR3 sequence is CSACTTEWAALPYEQYF. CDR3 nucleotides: TGCAGTGCCTGCACTACCGAGTGGGCAGCGCTACCCTACGAGCAGTACTTC.

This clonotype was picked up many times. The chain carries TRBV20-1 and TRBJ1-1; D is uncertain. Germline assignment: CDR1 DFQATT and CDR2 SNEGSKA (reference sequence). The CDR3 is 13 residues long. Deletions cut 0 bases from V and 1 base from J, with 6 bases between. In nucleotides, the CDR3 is TGCAGTGCTAGAGAGCCAGGGAACACTGAAGCTTTCTTT. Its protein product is CSAREPGNTEAFF.

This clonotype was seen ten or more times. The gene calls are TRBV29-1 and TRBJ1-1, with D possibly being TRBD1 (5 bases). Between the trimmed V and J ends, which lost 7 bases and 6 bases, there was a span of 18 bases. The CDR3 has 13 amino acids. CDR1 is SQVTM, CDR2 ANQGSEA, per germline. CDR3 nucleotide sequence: TGCAGCGCCTCGTGGGGCAGGGAATCTGAAGCTTTCTTT. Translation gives CSASWGRESEAFF.

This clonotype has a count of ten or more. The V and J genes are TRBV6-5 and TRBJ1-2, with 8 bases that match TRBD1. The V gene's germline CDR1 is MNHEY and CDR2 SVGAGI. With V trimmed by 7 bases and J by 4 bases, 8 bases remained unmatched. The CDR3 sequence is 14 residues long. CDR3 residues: CASTRTGFSYGYTF. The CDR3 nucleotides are TGTGCCAGCACGAGGACAGGGTTTAGCTATGGCTACACCTTC.